This TCR beta chain is drawn from a study of blood T cell repertoires in COVID-19. Per the original methods: How many nucleated cells were present was estimated from reference gene primer amplification. Sequencing was performed with immunoSEQ multiplex PCR; in TCRdb, only in-frame clones are kept and a portion is missing. The V and J calls and clone size are taken from that table; D and trimming were inferred from the DNA. The data show about 210,000 clones, roughly 87% seen once. The clonotype originates from a man under 40 in a cohort exposed to, infected with or recovered from COVID-19 (not recorded which). Sequencing input: PBMCs or T cells enriched from blood (not recorded which).

The chain's CDR3 is CASSLQGADYGYTF. DNA of the CDR3: TGTGCCAGCAGCCTACAGGGGGCTGACTATGGCTACACCTTC. V and J are TRBV7-3 and TRBJ1-2; 9 bases are shared with TRBD1. This CDR3 comprises 14 residues. In germline, CDR1 is SGHTA, CDR2 FQGTGA. Trimming removed 5 bases from V and 3 bases from J; junction bases left unmatched: 4.